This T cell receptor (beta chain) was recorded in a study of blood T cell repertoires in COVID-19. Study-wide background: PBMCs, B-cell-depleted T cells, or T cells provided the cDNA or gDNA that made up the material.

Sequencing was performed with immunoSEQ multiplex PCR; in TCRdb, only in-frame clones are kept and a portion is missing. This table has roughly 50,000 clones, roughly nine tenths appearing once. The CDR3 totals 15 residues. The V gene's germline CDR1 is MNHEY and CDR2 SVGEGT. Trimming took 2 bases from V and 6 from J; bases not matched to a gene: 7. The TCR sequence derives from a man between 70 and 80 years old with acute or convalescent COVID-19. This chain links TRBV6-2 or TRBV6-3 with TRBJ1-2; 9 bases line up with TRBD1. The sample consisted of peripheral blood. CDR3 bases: TGTGCCAGCAGTTACGCACAGGGGGCTGTGAATGGCTACACCTTC. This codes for CASSYAQGAVNGYTF.